This record covers a single TCR beta chain. A much more abundant neighbour one base away suggests this may be a read error. The J segment lost 0 bases and the V segment lost 7 bases, leaving 3 bases of the junction unmatched. Germline lookup yields CDR1 MDHEN and CDR2 SYDVKM. This CDR3 spans 13 amino acids. Time point noted: newly diagnosed GD, antithyroid drugs for less than 3 months. Isolated PBMC RNA provided the starting material for the TCR library. Graves' disease was diagnosed by American Thyroid Association guidelines. Arm-PCR of CDR3 regions and iRepertoire HTBI primers were the basis on which TCR beta libraries were built. TCRdb reanalysed the multiplex PCR reads using MiXCR and keeps one entry per CDR3 protein. The data hold 510,000 or so distinct CDR3 sequences, with more than 10% observed a single time. The data are from a study of regulatory T cells in long-lasting Graves disease. These data were also filed under a second study, of T cells in Graves' hyperthyroidism and ophthalmopathy. That source adds: Stable Graves' hyperthyroidism denoted no ophthalmopathy progression over 18 months. For the diagnoses, clinical symptoms, serum thyroxine and TRAb, thyroid ultrasound and orbital computed tomography were used.

This receptor was obtained from a young woman with Graves disease. The chain is built from TRBV28 and TRBJ2-7, with 7 nucleotides matching TRBD2. The material sequenced was peripheral blood mononuclear cells (PBMCs), taken at new diagnosis, from a patient treated with antithyroid drugs. The CDR3 region is CASTQRDSYEQYF. For the CDR3, the DNA is TGTGCCAGCACCCAGCGGGACTCCTACGAGCAGTACTTC.